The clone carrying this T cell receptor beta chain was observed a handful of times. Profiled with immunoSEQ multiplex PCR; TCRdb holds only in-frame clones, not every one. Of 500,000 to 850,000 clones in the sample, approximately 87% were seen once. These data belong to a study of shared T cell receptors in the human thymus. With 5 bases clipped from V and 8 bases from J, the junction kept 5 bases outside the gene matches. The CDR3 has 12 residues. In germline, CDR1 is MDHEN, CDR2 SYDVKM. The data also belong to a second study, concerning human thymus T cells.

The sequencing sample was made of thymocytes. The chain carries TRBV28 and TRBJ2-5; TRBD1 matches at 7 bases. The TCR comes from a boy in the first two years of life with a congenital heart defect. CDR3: CASSPRQGTQYF. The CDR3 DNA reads TGTGCCAGCAGTCCAAGACAGGGAACCCAGTACTTC.